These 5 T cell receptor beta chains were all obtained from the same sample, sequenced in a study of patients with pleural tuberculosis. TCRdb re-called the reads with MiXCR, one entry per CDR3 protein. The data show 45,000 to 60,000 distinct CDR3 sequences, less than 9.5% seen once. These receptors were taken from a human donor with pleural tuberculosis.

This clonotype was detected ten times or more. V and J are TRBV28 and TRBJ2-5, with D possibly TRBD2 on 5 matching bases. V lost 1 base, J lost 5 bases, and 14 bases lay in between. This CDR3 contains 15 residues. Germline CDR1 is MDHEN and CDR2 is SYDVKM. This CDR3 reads CASSLSEVLLETQYF. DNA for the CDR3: TGTGCCAGCAGTTTATCGGAGGTTCTTTTGGAGACCCAGTACTTC.

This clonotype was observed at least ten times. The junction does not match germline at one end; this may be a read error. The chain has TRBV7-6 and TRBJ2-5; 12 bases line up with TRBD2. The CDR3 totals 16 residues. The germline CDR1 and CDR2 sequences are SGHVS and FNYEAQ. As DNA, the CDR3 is TGTGCTAGCAGCCCAGGACTAGCGGGGTTTCAAGAGACCCAGTACTTC. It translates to CASSPGLAGFQETQYF. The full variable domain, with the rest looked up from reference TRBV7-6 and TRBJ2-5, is GAGVSQSPRYKVTKRGQDVALRCDPISGHVSLYWYRQALGQGPEFLTYFNYEAQQDKSGLPNDRFSAERPEGSISTLTIQRTEQRDSAMYRCASSPGLAGFQETQYFGPGTRLLVL.

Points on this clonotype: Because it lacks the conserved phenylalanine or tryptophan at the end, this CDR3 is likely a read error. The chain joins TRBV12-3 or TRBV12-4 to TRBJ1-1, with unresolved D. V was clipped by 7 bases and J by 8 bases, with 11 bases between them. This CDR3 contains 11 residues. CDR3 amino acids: CASNRGREAFS. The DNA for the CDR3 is TGTGCCAGCAATCGTGGGAGGGAAGCTTTCTCT.

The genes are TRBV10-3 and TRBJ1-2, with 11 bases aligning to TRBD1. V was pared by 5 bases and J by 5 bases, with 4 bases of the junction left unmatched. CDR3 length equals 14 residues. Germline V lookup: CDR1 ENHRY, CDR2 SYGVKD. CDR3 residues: CAISTGQGAYGYTF. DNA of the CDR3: TGTGCCATCAGTACCGGACAGGGGGCTTATGGCTACACCTTC.

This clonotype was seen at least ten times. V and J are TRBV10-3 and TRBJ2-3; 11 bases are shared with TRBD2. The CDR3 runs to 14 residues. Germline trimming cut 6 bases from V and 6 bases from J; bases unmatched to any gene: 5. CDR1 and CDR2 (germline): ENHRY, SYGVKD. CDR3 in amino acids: CAIRETSGADTQYF. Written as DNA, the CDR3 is TGTGCCATCAGGGAGACTAGCGGGGCTGATACGCAGTATTTT.